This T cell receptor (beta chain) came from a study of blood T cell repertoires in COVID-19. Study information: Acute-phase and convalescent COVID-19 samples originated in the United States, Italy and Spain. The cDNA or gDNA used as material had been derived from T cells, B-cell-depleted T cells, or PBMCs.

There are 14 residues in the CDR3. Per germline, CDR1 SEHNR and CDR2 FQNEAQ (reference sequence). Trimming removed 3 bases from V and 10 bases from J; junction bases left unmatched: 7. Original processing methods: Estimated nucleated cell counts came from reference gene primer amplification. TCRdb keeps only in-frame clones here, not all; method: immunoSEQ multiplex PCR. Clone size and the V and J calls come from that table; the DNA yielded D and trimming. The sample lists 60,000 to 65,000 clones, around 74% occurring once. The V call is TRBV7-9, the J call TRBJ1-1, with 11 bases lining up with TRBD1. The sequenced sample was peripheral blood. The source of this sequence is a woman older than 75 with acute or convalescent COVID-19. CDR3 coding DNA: TGTGCCAGCAGCTTTCGGACAGGGGGCACGGTAGCTTTCTTT. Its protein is CASSFRTGGTVAFF.